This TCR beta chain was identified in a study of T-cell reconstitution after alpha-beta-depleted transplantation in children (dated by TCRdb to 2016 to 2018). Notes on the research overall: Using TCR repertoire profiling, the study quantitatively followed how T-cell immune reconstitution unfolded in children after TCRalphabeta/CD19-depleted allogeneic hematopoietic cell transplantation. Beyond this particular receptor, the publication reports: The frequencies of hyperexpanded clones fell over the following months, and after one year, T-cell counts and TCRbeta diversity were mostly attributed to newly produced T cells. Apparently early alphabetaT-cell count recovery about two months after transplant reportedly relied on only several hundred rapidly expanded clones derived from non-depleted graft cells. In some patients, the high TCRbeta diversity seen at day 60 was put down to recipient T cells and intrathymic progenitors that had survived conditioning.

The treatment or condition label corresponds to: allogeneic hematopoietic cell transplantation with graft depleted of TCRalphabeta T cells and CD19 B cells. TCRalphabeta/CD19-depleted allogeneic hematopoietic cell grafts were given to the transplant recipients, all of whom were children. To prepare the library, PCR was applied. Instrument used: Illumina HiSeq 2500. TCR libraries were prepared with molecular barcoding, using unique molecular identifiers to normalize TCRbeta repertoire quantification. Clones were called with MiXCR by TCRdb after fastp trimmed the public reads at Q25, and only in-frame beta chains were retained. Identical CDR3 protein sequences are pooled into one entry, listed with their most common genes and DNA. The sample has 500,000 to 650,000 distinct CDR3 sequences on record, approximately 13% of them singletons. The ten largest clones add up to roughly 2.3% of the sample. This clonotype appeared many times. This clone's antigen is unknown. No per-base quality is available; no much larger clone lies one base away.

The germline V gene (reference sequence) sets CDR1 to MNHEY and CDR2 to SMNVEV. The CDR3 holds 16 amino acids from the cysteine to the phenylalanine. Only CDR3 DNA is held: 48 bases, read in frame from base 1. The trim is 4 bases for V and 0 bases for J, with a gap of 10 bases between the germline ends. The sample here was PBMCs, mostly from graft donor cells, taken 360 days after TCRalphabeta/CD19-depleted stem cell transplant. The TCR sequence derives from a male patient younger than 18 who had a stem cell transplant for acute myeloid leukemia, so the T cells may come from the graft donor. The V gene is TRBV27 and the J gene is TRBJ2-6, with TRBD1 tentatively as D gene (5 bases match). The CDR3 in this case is CASSSLGASGANVLTF. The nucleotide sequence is TGTGCCAGCAGTTCCCTAGGGGCCTCTGGGGCCAACGTCCTGACTTTC.